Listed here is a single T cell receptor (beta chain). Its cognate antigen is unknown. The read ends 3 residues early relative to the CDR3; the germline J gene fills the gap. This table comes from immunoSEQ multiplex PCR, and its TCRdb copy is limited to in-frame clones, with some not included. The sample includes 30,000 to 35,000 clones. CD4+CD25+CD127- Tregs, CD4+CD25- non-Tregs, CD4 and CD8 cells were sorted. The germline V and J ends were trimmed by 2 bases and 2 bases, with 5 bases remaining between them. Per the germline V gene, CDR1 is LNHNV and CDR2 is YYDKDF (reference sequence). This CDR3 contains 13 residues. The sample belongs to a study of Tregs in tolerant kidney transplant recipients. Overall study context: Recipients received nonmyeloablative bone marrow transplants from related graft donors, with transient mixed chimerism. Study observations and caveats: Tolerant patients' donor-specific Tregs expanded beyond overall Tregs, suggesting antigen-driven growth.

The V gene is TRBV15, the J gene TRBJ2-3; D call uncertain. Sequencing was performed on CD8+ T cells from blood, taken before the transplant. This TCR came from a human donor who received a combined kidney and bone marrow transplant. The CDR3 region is CATSRTFTDTQYF. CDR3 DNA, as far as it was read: TGTGCCACCAGCAGAACTTTCACAGATACG.